This T cell receptor beta chain was identified in a study of shared clonotypes between healthy human individuals. This clone appeared a single time. Antigen unknown. The study, taken as a whole, reports: Naive subsets tended to show greater estimated richness than memory subsets.

The material for each subset, its genomic DNA, was split evenly across several immunoSEQ plates. The repertoire was sequenced with immunoSEQ multiplex PCR; TCRdb's copy has only in-frame clones and lacks some. The sample contains approximately 2.5 million clones, under 95% of which appear only once. The sequenced sample was naive CD4+ T cells from PBMCs. Subset specified: CD45RA+ positively selected. This TCR was sampled from a man aged 18 to 30 in good health. Some clones in this sample may be carry-over from other donors' samples.

The CDR3: CASSPDNSGGYTF. The DNA for the CDR3 is TGTGCCAGCAGCCCTGACAATTCGGGAGGCTACACCTTC. J is TRBJ1-2 and V is TRBV6-5; D remains ambiguous. CDR3 length equals 13 residues. Per germline, CDR1 MNHEY and CDR2 SVGAGI. The V end was cut by 6 bases, the J end by 8 bases, with 16 bases between.